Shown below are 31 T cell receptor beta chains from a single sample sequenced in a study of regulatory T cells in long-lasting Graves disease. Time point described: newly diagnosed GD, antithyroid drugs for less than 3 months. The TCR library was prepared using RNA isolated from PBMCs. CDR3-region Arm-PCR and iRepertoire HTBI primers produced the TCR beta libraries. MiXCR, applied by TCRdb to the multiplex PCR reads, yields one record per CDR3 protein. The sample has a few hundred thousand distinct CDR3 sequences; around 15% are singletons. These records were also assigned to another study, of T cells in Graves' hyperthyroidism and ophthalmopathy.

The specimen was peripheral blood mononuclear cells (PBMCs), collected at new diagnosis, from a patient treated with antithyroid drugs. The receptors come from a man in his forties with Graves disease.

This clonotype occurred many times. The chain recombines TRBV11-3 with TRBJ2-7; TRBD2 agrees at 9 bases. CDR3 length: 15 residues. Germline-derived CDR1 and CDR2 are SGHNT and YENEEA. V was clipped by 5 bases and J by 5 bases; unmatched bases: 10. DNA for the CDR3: TGTGCCAGCAGCCCCCGGGCGGGGGGGCCTAACGAGCAGTACTTC. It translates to CASSPRAGGPNEQYF.

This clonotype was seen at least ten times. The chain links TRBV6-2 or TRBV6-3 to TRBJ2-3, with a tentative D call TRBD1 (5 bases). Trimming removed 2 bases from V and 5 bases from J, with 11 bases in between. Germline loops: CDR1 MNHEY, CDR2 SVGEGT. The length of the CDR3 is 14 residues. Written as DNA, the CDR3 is TGTGCCAGCAGTTACAATGGGGCCATAGATACGCAGTATTTT. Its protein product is CASSYNGAIDTQYF.

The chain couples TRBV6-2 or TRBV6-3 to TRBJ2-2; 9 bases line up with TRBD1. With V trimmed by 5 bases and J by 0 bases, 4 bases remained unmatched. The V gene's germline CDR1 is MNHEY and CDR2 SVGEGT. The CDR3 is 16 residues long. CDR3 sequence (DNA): TGTGCCAGCAGTCGGACAGGGGCGGCGAACACCGGGGAGCTGTTTTTT. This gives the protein CASSRTGAANTGELFF.

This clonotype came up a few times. CDR3 DNA sequence: TGTGCCACCAGCGGAGGAAGACAGGGTGGATCACCCCTCCACTTT. Protein: CATSGGRQGGSPLHF. The chain recombines TRBV15 with TRBJ1-6; 7 bases map to TRBD1. V shed 5 bases, J shed 10 bases, and the junction held 11 bases outside the gene matches. The CDR3 runs 15 residues. In germline, CDR1 is LNHNV, CDR2 YYDKDF (reference sequence).

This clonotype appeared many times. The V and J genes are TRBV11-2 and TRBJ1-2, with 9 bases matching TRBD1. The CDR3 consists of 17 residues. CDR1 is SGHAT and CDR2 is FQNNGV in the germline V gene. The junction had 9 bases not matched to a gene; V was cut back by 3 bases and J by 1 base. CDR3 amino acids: CASSFDETGGYNYGYTF. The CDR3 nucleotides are TGTGCCAGCAGCTTCGACGAGACAGGGGGGTATAACTATGGCTACACCTTC.

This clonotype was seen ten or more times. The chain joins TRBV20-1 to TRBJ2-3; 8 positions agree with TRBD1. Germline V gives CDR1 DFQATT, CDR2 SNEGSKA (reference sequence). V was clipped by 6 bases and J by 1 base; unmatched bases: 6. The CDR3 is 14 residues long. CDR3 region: CSAPRTGRTDTQYF. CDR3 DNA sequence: TGCAGTGCCCCCCGGACAGGGCGCACAGATACGCAGTATTTT.

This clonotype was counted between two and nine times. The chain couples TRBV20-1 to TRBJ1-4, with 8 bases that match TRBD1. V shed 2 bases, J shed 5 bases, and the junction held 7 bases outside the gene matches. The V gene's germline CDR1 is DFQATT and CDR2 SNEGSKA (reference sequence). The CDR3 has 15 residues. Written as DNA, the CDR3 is TGCAGTGCTAGACAGCCCAGGGGGCCCAATGAAAAACTGTTTTTT. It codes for CSARQPRGPNEKLFF.

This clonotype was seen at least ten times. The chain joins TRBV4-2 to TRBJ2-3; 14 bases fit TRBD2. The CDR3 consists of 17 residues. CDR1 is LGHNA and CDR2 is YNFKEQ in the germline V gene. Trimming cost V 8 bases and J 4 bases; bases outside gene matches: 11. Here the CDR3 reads CASRSRLAGGVADTQYF. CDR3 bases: TGTGCCAGCCGCTCCAGACTAGCGGGGGGGGTGGCAGATACGCAGTATTTT.

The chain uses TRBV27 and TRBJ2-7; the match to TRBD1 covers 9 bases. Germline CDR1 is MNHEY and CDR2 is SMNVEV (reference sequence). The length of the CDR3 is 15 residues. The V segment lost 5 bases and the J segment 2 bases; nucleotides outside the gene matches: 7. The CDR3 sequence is CASSLIRDRAYEQYF. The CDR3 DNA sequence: TGTGCCAGCAGTCTGATCCGGGACAGGGCCTACGAGCAGTACTTC.

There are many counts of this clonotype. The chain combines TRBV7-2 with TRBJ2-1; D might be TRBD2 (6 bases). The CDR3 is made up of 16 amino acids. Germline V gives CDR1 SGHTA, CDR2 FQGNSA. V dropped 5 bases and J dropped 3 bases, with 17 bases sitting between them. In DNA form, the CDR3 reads TGTGCCAGCAGCCTTACTAGCCCAAGGCTCTACAATGAGCAGTTCTTC. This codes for CASSLTSPRLYNEQFF.

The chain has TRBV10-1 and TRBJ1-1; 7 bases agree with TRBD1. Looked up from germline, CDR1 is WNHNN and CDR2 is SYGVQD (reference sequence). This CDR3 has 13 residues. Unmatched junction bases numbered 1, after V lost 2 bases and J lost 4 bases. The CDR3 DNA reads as TGCGCCAGCAGTGAGAGACAGGGCACTGAAGCTTTCTTT. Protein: CASSERQGTEAFF.

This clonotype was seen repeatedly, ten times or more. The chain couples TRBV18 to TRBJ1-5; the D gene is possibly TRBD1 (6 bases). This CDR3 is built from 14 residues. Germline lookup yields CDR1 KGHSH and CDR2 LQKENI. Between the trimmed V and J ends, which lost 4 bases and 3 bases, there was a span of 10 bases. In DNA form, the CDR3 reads TGTGCCAGCTCACGGACAGAAAACAATCAGCCCCAGCATTTT. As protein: CASSRTENNQPQHF. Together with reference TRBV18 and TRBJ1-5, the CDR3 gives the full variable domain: NAGVMQNPRHLVRRRGQEARLRCSPMKGHSHVYWYRQLPEEGLKFMVYLQKENIIDESGMPKERFSAEFPKEGPSILRIQQVVRGDSAAYFCASSRTENNQPQHFGDGTRLSIL.

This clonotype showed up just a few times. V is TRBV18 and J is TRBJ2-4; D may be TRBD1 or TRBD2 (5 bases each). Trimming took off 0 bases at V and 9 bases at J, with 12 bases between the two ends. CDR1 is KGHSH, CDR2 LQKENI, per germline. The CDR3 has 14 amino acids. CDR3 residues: CASSPPGTISIQYF. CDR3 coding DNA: TGTGCCAGCTCACCACCGGGGACCATAAGCATTCAGTACTTC.

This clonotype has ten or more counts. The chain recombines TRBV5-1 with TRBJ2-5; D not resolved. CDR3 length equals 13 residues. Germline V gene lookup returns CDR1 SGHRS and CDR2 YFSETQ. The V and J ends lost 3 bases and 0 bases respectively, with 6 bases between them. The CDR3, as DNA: TGCGCCAGCAGCTCGGAGAACCAAGAGACCCAGTACTTC. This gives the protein CASSSENQETQYF.

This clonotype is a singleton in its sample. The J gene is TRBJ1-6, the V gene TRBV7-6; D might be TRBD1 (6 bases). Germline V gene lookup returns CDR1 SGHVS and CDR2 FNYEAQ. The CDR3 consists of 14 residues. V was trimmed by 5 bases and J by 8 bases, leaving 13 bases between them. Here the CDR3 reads CASSPGGAYSPLHF. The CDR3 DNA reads TGTGCCAGCAGCCCCGGGGGGGCTTATTCACCCCTCCACTTT.

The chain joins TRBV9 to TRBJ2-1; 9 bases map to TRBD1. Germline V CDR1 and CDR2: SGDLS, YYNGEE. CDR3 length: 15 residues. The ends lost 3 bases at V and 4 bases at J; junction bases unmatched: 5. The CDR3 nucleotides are TGTGCCAGCAGCGGACGGGACAGGGTTTACAATGAGCAGTTCTTC. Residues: CASSGRDRVYNEQFF.

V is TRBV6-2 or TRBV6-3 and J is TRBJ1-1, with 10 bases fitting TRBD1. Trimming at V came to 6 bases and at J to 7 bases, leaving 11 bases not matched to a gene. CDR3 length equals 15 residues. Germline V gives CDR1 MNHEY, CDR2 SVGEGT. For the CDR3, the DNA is TGTGCCAGCAGAGATAGGGGACAGGGGAGAAATGAAGCTTTCTTT. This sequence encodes CASRDRGQGRNEAFF.

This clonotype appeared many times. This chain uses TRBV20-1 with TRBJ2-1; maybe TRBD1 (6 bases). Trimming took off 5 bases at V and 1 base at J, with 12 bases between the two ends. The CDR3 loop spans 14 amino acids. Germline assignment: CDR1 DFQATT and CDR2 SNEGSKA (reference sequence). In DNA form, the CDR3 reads TGCAGTGCTCCACAGGGATTTTCCTACAATGAGCAGTTCTTC. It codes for CSAPQGFSYNEQFF.

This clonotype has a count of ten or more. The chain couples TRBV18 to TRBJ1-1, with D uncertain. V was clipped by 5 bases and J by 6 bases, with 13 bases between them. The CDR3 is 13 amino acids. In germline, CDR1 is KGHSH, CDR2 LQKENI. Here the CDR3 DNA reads TGTGCCAGCTCAGTCTCAAGCCCGTCTGAAGCTTTCTTT. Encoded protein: CASSVSSPSEAFF.

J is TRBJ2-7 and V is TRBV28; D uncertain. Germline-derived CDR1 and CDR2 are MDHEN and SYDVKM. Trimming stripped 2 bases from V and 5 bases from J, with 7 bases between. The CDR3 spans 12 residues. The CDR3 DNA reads TGTGCCAGCAGTTTAGAGGTCCACGAGCAGTACTTC. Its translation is CASSLEVHEQYF.

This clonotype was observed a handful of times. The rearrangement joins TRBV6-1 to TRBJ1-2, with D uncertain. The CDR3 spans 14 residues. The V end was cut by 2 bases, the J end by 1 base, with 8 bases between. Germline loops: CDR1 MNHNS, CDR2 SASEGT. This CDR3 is CASSESNLNYGYTF. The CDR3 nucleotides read TGTGCCAGCAGTGAATCAAACCTTAACTATGGCTACACCTTC.

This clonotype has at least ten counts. The CDR3 DNA sequence: TGTGCCAGTTTAAACTGGCGGGATCGGGGCTACACCTTC. This translates into CASLNWRDRGYTF. The chain employs TRBV28 and TRBJ1-2; D gene unclear. Germline CDR1 MDHEN, CDR2 SYDVKM. With 9 bases removed from V and 8 bases from J, the gap between germline ends came to 19 bases. CDR3 length: 13 amino acids.

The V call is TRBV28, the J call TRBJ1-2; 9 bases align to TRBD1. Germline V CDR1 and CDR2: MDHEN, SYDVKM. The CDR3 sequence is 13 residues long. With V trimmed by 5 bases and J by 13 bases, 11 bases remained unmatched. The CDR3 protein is CASSNRDRVRSTF. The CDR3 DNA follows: TGTGCCAGCAGTAACCGGGACAGGGTACGGTCCACCTTC.

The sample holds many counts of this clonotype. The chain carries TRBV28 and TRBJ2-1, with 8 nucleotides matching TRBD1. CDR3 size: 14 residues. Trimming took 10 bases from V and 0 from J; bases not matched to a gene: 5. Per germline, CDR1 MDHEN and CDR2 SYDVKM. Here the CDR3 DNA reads TGTGCCACCGGGACAGGCACCTCCTACAATGAGCAGTTCTTC. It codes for CATGTGTSYNEQFF.

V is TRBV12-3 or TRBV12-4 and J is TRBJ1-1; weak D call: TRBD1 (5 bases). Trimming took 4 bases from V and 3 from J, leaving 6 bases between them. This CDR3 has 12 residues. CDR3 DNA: TGTGCCAGCAGTTCGGGGCACACTGAAGCTTTCTTT. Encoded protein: CASSSGHTEAFF.

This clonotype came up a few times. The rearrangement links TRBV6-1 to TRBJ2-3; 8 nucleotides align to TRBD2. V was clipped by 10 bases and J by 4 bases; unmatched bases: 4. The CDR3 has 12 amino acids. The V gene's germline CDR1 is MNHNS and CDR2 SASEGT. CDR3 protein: CATTAGADTQYF. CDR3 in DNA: TGTGCCACCACAGCGGGGGCAGATACGCAGTATTTT.

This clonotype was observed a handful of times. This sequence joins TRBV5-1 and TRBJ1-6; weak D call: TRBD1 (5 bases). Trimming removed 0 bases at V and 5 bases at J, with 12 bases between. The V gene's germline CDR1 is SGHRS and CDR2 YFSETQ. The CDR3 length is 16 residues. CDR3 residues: CASSLVPQGNNSPLHF. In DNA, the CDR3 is TGCGCCAGCAGCTTGGTTCCCCAGGGTAATAATTCACCCCTCCACTTT. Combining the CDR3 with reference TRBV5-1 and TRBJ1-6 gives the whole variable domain KAGVTQTPRYLIKTRGQQVTLSCSPISGHRSVSWYQQTPGQGLQFLFEYFSETQRNKGNFPGRFSGRQFSNSRSEMNVSTLELGDSALYLCASSLVPQGNNSPLHFGNGTRLTVT.

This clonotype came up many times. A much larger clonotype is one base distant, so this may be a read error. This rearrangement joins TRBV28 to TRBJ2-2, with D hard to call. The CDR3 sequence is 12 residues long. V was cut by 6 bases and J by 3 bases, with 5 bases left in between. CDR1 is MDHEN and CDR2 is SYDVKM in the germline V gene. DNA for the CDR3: TGTGCCAGCAGCCGGTACACCGGGGAGCTGTTTTTT. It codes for CASSRYTGELFF.

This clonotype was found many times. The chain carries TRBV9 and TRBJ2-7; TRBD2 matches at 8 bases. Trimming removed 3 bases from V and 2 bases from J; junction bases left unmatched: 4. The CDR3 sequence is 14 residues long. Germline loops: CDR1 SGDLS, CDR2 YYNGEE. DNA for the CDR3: TGTGCCAGCAGCGAAGGGACTAGGGCCTACGAGCAGTACTTC. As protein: CASSEGTRAYEQYF.

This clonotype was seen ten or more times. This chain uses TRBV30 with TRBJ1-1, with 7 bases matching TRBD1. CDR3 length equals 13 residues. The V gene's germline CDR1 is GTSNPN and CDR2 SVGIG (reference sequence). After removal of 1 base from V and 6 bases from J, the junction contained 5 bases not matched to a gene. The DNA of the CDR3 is TGTGCCTGGAGTGGAACAGGGGTAGCTGAAGCTTTCTTT. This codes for CAWSGTGVAEAFF.

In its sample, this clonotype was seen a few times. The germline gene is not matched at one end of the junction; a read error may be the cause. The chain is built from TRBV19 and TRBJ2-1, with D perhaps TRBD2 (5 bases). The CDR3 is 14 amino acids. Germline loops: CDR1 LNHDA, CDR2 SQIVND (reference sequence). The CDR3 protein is CASRIAKSYNEQFF. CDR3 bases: TGTGCCAGTAGGATAGCGAAAAGCTACAATGAGCAGTTCTTC. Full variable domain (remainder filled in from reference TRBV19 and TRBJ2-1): DGGITQSPKYLFRKEGQNVTLSCEQNLNHDAMYWYRQDPGQGLRLIYYSQIVNDFQKGDIAEGYSVSREKKESFPLTVTSAQKNPTAFYLCASRIAKSYNEQFFGPGTRLTVL.